This entry lists 17 T cell receptor beta chains sequenced from one sample in a study of vaccination effects on CD4 cells after COVID-19. These receptors' targets are unknown. TCRdb's table, derived via immunoSEQ multiplex PCR, lists solely in-frame clones and lacks some. The sample records around 40,000 clones, approximately 70% being singletons. Antigen-specific CD4+ T cells were first expanded with viral peptide pools by the ViraFEST assay and only then sequenced. CD4+ T cell isolation took place after more than eight days of culture. The person acquired a PCR-confirmed SARS-CoV-2 infection between March and December 2020. The sample consisted of CD4+ T cells from PBMCs cultured with a peptide pool, taken before COVID-19 vaccination. These receptors were taken from a human donor who had a prior SARS-CoV-2 infection.

A word on this clone: The same CDR3 also results from other DNA sequences found in this sample. This chain joins TRBV5-1 and TRBJ2-3; D is unresolved. This CDR3 spans 12 amino acids. Germline V CDR1 and CDR2: SGHRS, YFSETQ. The V end lost 2 bases, the J end lost 3 bases, and 4 bases lay between the germline ends. The CDR3 spells CASSLTTDTQYF. The CDR3 coding sequence is TGCGCCAGCAGCTTAACAACAGATACGCAGTATTTT.

The J gene is TRBJ1-2, the V gene TRBV19; TRBD1 matches 9 bases. CDR3 length equals 13 residues. Germline V CDR1 and CDR2: LNHDA, SQIVND (reference sequence). The trim removed 10 bases at V and 2 bases at J, leaving 5 bases unmatched. CDR3 region: CATSDRGNYGYTF. Here the CDR3 DNA reads TGTGCCACATCGGACAGGGGAAACTATGGCTACACCTTC.

The CDR3 loop reads CASSEASPREGNEQFF. CDR3 bases: TGTGCCAGCAGTGAAGCGTCGCCCCGAGAGGGGAATGAGCAGTTCTTC. This sequence joins TRBV2 and TRBJ2-1; D is perhaps TRBD1 or TRBD2 (5 bases each). Germline CDR1 and CDR2: SNHLY and FYNNEI. Trimming removed 0 bases from V and 7 bases from J, with 16 bases in between. The CDR3 loop spans 16 amino acids.

This chain uses TRBV2 with TRBJ2-2; maybe TRBD1 (6 bases). This CDR3 region has 12 residues. V dropped 5 bases and J dropped 5 bases, with 6 bases sitting between them. From germline, CDR1 is SNHLY and CDR2 FYNNEI. The chain's CDR3 is CASSTGTGELFF. The CDR3 nucleotides are TGTGCCAGCAGTACAGGGACCGGGGAGCTGTTTTTT.

The J gene is TRBJ1-3, the V gene TRBV7-2; no clear D. Trimming removed 2 bases from V and 2 bases from J, with 19 bases in between. Per germline, CDR1 SGHTA and CDR2 FQGNSA. This CDR3 is 18 amino acids long. For the CDR3, the DNA is TGTGCCAGCAGCTTACGGCCAGCCACCCCTGGGGCTGGAAACACCATATATTTT. It is translated as CASSLRPATPGAGNTIYF.

The V call is TRBV5-1, the J call TRBJ2-3; D unresolved. V gave up 2 bases and J gave up 2 bases, with 9 bases separating them. Germline CDR1 and CDR2: SGHRS and YFSETQ. This CDR3 comprises 14 residues. CDR3 loop: CASSFRVPTDTQYF. CDR3 nucleotides: TGCGCCAGCAGCTTCCGGGTACCCACAGATACGCAGTATTTT. Supplemented by reference TRBV5-1 and TRBJ2-3, the full variable domain reads KAGVTQTPRYLIKTRGQQVTLSCSPISGHRSVSWYQQTPGQGLQFLFEYFSETQRNKGNFPGRFSGRQFSNSRSEMNVSTLELGDSALYLCASSFRVPTDTQYFGPGTRLTVL.

The chain carries TRBV5-1 and TRBJ2-7, with 8 positions matching TRBD1. The germline gives CDR1 SGHRS, CDR2 YFSETQ. The CDR3 extends over 15 amino acids. J was trimmed by 5 bases and V by 0 bases; bases with no gene match: 7. The CDR3 is CASSLAGQGANEQYF. In nucleotides, the CDR3 is TGCGCCAGCAGCTTGGCCGGTCAGGGGGCGAACGAGCAGTACTTC.

The chain recombines TRBV5-1 with TRBJ2-4; a weak D match, TRBD2 (6 bases). In germline, CDR1 is SGHRS, CDR2 YFSETQ. This CDR3 is 15 amino acids long. The V and J ends lost 0 bases and 8 bases respectively, with 15 bases between them. For the CDR3, the DNA is TGCGCCAGCAGCTTGGAGGTCCCGGGGGTTGACATTCAGTACTTC. It encodes CASSLEVPGVDIQYF.

The V call is TRBV7-2, the J call TRBJ2-1, with 9 bases identical to TRBD1. CDR1 and CDR2 from the germline V gene are SGHTA and FQGNSA. The CDR3 is made up of 17 amino acids. With V trimmed by 1 base and J by 7 bases, 11 bases remained unmatched. The CDR3 protein is CASSLVFPGQGRNEQFF. The CDR3 region has the DNA TGTGCCAGCAGCTTAGTTTTCCCGGGACAGGGTAGGAATGAGCAGTTCTTC.

This chain uses TRBV2 with TRBJ2-5; D is ambiguous. CDR3 length: 11 residues. Trimming took off 8 bases at V and 1 base at J, with 5 bases between the two ends. The germline V gene encodes CDR1 SNHLY and CDR2 FYNNEI. CDR3 DNA: TGTGCCAGCGGTATCCAAGAGACCCAGTACTTC. Residues: CASGIQETQYF.

The J gene is TRBJ1-5, the V gene TRBV5-5; the D gene is possibly TRBD1 (6 bases). Germline loops: CDR1 SGHKS, CDR2 YYEKEE (reference sequence). With 4 bases removed from V and 1 base from J, the gap between germline ends came to 12 bases. CDR3 length: 15 residues. DNA for the CDR3: TGTGCCAGCAGCAGCCTAGGGGGAAGCAATCAGCCCCAGCATTTT. Translation: CASSSLGGSNQPQHF.

CDR3: CASSPFAAGTYAVNSPLHF. The CDR3 DNA reads TGTGCCAGCAGCCCCTTCGCGGCCGGGACCTACGCCGTTAATTCACCCCTCCACTTT. The chain uses TRBV7-2 and TRBJ1-6, with TRBD1 as a possible D gene (5 bases). V lost 5 bases to trimming and J lost 6 bases, with 26 bases between them. CDR1 and CDR2 (germline): SGHTA, FQGNSA. CDR3 length: 19 amino acids.

The rearrangement uses TRBV12-3 or TRBV12-4 and TRBJ1-6; tentative D call: TRBD1 (6 bases). Trimming removed 6 bases from V and 7 bases from J, with 10 bases in between. This CDR3 comprises 13 residues. This CDR3 is CASRQGINSPLHF. For the CDR3, the DNA is TGTGCCAGCAGGCAGGGGATAAATTCACCCCTCCACTTT.

The chain joins TRBV5-4 to TRBJ2-5; a possible D gene is TRBD2 (5 bases). The CDR3 spans 16 residues. Germline V gene lookup returns CDR1 SGHNT and CDR2 YYREEE (reference sequence). Trimming left V 4 bases short and J 9 bases short, with 25 bases between. The DNA for the CDR3 is TGTGCCAGCAGCCCCGCTGGGAGCAATTCACTGAGGGCCCAGTACTTC. Its translation is CASSPAGSNSLRAQYF.

The chain recombines TRBV12-5 with TRBJ1-1; D remains ambiguous. V was pared by 8 bases and J by 0 bases, with 7 bases between. Germline-derived CDR1 and CDR2 are LGHNT and FRNRAP. The CDR3 has 12 residues. CDR3 nucleotide sequence: TGTGCTAGTTCACTGATGAACACTGAAGCTTTCTTT. It encodes CASSLMNTEAFF. Full variable domain (rest looked up from reference TRBV12-5 and TRBJ1-1): DARVTQTPRHKVTEMGQEVTMRCQPILGHNTVFWYRQTMMQGLELLAYFRNRAPLDDSGMPKDRFSAEMPDATLATLKIQPSEPRDSAVYFCASSLMNTEAFFGQGTRLTVV.

CDR3 sequence reads: CASSSRPYPDEKLFF. CDR3 DNA: TGTGCCAGCAGCTCCCGGCCCTACCCAGATGAAAAACTGTTTTTT. This chain connects TRBV5-6 to TRBJ1-4; D gene unclear. The germline gives CDR1 SGHDT, CDR2 YYEEEE. The CDR3 has 15 amino acids. The ends were cut back, 3 bases at V and 6 bases at J, with 15 bases in the middle.

The V call is TRBV3-1 (or the pseudogene TRBV3-2), the J call TRBJ1-1; 8 bases fit TRBD1. With 5 bases clipped from V and 4 bases from J, the junction kept 3 bases outside the gene matches. CDR3 length: 13 residues. Germline CDR1 reads LGHDT; CDR2 reads YNNKEL (reference sequence). The CDR3 loop reads CASSWTGTTEAFF. CDR3 sequence (DNA): TGTGCCAGCAGCTGGACAGGGACCACTGAAGCTTTCTTT.